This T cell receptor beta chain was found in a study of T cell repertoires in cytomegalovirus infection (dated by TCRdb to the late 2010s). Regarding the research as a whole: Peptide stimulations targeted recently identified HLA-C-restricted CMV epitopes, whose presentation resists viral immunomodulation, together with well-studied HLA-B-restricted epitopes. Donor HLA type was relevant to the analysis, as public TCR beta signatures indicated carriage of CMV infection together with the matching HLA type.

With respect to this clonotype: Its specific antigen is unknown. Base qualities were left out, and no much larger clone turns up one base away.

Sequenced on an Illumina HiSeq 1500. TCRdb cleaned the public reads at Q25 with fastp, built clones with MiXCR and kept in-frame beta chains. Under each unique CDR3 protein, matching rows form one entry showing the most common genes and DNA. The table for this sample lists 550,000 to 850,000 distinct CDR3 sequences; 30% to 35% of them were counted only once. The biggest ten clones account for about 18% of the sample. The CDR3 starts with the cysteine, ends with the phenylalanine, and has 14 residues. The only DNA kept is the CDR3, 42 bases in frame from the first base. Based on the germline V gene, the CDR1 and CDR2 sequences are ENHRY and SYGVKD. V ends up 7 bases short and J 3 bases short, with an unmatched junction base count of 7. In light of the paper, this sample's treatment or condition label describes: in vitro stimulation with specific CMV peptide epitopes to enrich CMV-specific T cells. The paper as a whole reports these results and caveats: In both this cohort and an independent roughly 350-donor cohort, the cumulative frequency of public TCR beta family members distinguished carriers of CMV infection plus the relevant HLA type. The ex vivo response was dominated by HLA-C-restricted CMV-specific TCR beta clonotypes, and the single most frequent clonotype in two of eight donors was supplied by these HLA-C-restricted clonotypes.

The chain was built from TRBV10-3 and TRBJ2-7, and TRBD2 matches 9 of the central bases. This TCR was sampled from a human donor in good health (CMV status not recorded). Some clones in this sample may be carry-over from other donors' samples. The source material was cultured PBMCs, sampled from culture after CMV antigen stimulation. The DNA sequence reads TGTGCCATCACCCCAACGACTAGCGGCTACGAGCAGTACTTC. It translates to CAITPTTSGYEQYF.